The clone carrying this T cell receptor (beta chain) has only one observation. 60 Vbeta and 13 Jbeta primers were used in PCR. Sequenced by immunoSEQ multiplex PCR; TCRdb stores in-frame clones only, minus some. The profile shows around 120,000 clones, roughly 83% of them singletons. The data were obtained in a study of cytomegalovirus exposure and HLA in healthy donors. Trimming removed 4 bases from V and 4 bases from J; junction bases left unmatched: 1. Germline V gene lookup returns CDR1 LNHDA and CDR2 SQIVND (reference sequence). This CDR3 region has 15 residues. The clonotype originates from a girl aged 2-15 years in good health and CMV-seronegative. The sequenced material came from PBMCs. The chain carries TRBV19 and TRBJ2-2; 12 bases match TRBD2. The CDR3 sequence: CASSTSGRATGELFF. In DNA form, the CDR3 reads TGTGCCAGTAGTACTAGCGGGAGGGCCACCGGGGAGCTGTTTTTT.